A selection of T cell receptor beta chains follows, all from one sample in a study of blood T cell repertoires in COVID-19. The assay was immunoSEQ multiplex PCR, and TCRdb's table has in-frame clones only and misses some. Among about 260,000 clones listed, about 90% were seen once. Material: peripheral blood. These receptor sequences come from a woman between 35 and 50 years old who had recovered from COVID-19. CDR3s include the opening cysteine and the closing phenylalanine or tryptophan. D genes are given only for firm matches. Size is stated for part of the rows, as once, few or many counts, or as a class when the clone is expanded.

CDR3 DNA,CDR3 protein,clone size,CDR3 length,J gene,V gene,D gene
TGTGCCAGCAGCTTTGACAGGGTAGGCCACGAGCAGTACTTC,CASSFDRVGHEQYF,NA,14,TRBJ2-7,TRBV5-4,TRBD1
TGTGCCAGCAGCAAAGAGGGTTCACCCCTCCACTTT,CASSKEGSPLHF,few,12,TRBJ1-6,TRBV12-3/TRBV12-4,NA
TGTGCCAGCAGTTACCCCCTTTCGAACACCGGGGAGCTGTTTTTT,CASSYPLSNTGELFF,NA,15,TRBJ2-2,TRBV6-2/TRBV6-3,NA
TGTGCCAGCAGCTCACAGGGACGGGATTCACCCCTCCACTTT,CASSSQGRDSPLHF,NA,14,TRBJ1-6,TRBV5-6,NA
TGTGCCACCAGTGATTTCCAGGAAGTAAACTCTGGAAACACCATATATTTT,CATSDFQEVNSGNTIYF,NA,17,TRBJ1-3,TRBV24-1,NA
TGTGCCAGTAACCTCGGGACTAGCGGGGGCTCCACCGGGGAGCTGTTTTTT,CASNLGTSGGSTGELFF,NA,17,TRBJ2-2,TRBV19,TRBD2
TGCAGTGCTAGTACCAGGGCGAACACCGGGGAGCTGTTTTTT,CSASTRANTGELFF,NA,14,TRBJ2-2,TRBV20-1,NA
TGTGCCAGCAGTTACCCAAGGGGACAGGGCCTTTCACCCCTCCACTTT,CASSYPRGQGLSPLHF,NA,16,TRBJ1-6,TRBV6-2/TRBV6-3,TRBD1
TGTGCCAGCAGTGGGGGGCTTAATTCACCCCTCCACTTT,CASSGGLNSPLHF,once,13,TRBJ1-6,TRBV25-1,NA
TGTGCCAGTCAATACCAGGATGGCTACACCTTC,CASQYQDGYTF,NA,11,TRBJ1-2,TRBV19,NA
TGTGCCACCTTCGACCGGGACACCTCCTACGAGCAGTACTTC,CATFDRDTSYEQYF,NA,14,TRBJ2-7,TRBV6-5,NA
TGTGCCAGCAGCGCGGACAGTCAGTTGAGCACAGATACGCAGTATTTT,CASSADSQLSTDTQYF,NA,16,TRBJ2-3,TRBV5-4,NA
TGTGCCACCAGCAGAGATAAAGAGACCCAGTACTTC,CATSRDKETQYF,NA,12,TRBJ2-5,TRBV15,NA
TGTGCCAGCAGTGAAGCGACGGGAGGAGGCCCTAACACCTTC,CASSEATGGGPNTF,NA,14,TRBJ1-2,TRBV6-1,NA
TGTGCCAGCAGCGCGGCTGGACAGTTAGAGACCCAGTACTTC,CASSAAGQLETQYF,NA,14,TRBJ2-5,TRBV9,NA
TGTGCCAGCAGCTTAGGACAGGGCAATCAGCCCCAGCATTTT,CASSLGQGNQPQHF,NA,14,TRBJ1-5,TRBV7-9,NA
TGTGCCAGTAGTATCATGCCGACACCCACAGATACGCAGTATTTT,CASSIMPTPTDTQYF,NA,15,TRBJ2-3,TRBV19,NA
TGCGCCAGCAGCTCAGGGACAGTTCAAGAGACCCAGTACTTC,CASSSGTVQETQYF,NA,14,TRBJ2-5,TRBV5-1,TRBD1
TGTGCCAGTAGGAAACTAGCGGGGGTAAGGTATGAGCAGTTCTTC,CASRKLAGVRYEQFF,NA,15,TRBJ2-1,TRBV19,TRBD2
TGTGCCAGTAGTGCTCTATCCCAAGAGACCCAGTACTTC,CASSALSQETQYF,NA,13,TRBJ2-5,TRBV19,NA
TGCGCCAGCAGCTTGATTCGTGTGGCGGTAACCGGGGAGCTGTTTTTT,CASSLIRVAVTGELFF,NA,16,TRBJ2-2,TRBV5-1,NA
TGTGCCAGCAGCGTAGCTTACGGGACGGGGGGGACTAATGAAAAACTGTTTTTT,CASSVAYGTGGTNEKLFF,NA,18,TRBJ1-4,TRBV9,NA
TGTGCCAGCAGCTTGCTGGGCCCGCTAGCCAAAAACATTCAGTACTTC,CASSLLGPLAKNIQYF,NA,16,TRBJ2-4,TRBV5-5,NA
TGCGCCAGCAGCTTGGCCGGACAGGGAGGGAGTGGCTACGAGCAGTACTTC,CASSLAGQGGSGYEQYF,NA,17,TRBJ2-7,TRBV5-1,NA
TGTGCCAGCAGCTTATCCCAGGGGGTGAGGCGGGCTTTCTTT,CASSLSQGVRRAFF,NA,14,TRBJ1-1,TRBV7-2,TRBD1
TGTGCCAGCAGCCCCGAGGGGGGGCCCACTTACAATGAGCAGTTCTTC,CASSPEGGPTYNEQFF,NA,16,TRBJ2-1,TRBV9,NA
TGTGCCAGCAGCCCGGACACGGTCAGTGGCTACACCTTC,CASSPDTVSGYTF,NA,13,TRBJ1-2,TRBV5-4,NA
TGTGCCAGCAGCCAACGCATCGCGTACGAGCAGTACTTC,CASSQRIAYEQYF,NA,13,TRBJ2-7,TRBV6-5,NA
TGTGCCATCAGTGAGTGGGGAGCCAACACCGGGGAGCTGTTTTTT,CAISEWGANTGELFF,NA,15,TRBJ2-2,TRBV10-3,NA
TGTGCCAGTACCCGGACAGGGGGGGCCTACGAGCAGTACTTC,CASTRTGGAYEQYF,NA,14,TRBJ2-7,TRBV19,TRBD1
TGTGCCAGCTCTAACAGGGAGGGTAATGAAAAACTGTTTTTT,CASSNREGNEKLFF,once,14,TRBJ1-4,TRBV18,NA
TGTGCCAGCAGCACTGGCGACAGGGATCTCGAGACCCAGTACTTC,CASSTGDRDLETQYF,NA,15,TRBJ2-5,TRBV5-6,TRBD1
TGTGCCAGCAGCTTACAAGTCAGGATACCCGAAGAGACCCAGTACTTC,CASSLQVRIPEETQYF,NA,16,TRBJ2-5,TRBV7-8,NA
TGTGCCTGGAGTTCGGTGTCCTACGAGCAGTACTTC,CAWSSVSYEQYF,NA,12,TRBJ2-7,TRBV30,NA
TGTGCTAGTGGTTTGGTAAAGAAGTTGAGCTCCTACAATGAGCAGTTCTTC,CASGLVKKLSSYNEQFF,NA,17,TRBJ2-1,TRBV12-5,NA
TGTGCCAGCAGCTTCGGGACAGGGGAGACTCAGCCCCAGCATTTT,CASSFGTGETQPQHF,once,15,TRBJ1-5,TRBV13,TRBD1